This entry lists 16 T cell receptor beta chains sequenced from one sample in a study of T cells after yellow fever vaccination. TCRdb re-analysed the 5' RACE reads in MiXCR, keeping a single row per CDR3 protein. The table has some 300,000 distinct CDR3 sequences, 8.1% seen once. The sequences come from PBMCs, collected more than 35 days after the first yellow fever vaccination. These receptors were obtained from a man aged 18 to 29 who received the YFV17D yellow fever vaccine.

This clonotype occurred a few times. V gene TRBV11-1 combines with J gene TRBJ2-1, with D tentatively TRBD2 (6 bases). This CDR3 is 14 amino acids long. CDR1 is SGHAT and CDR2 is FQDESV in the germline V gene (reference sequence). With 0 bases removed from V and 10 bases from J, the gap between germline ends came to 13 bases. Here the CDR3 DNA reads TGTGCCAGCAGCTTAGCGGGGGGTACCGGGGAGCAGTTCTTC. Protein sequence: CASSLAGGTGEQFF.

This clonotype was counted only a few times. The chain links TRBV7-9 to TRBJ1-4; D not resolved. This CDR3 spans 15 amino acids. The V gene lost 3 bases and the J gene lost 4 bases, with 12 bases spanning the gap. Germline V gives CDR1 SEHNR, CDR2 FQNEAQ (reference sequence). CDR3 amino acids: CASSFQPWGNEKLFF. CDR3 sequence (DNA): TGTGCCAGCAGCTTCCAACCGTGGGGTAATGAAAAACTGTTTTTT.

The V gene is TRBV14, the J gene TRBJ1-6; D ambiguous. V was pared by 3 bases and J by 0 bases, with 9 bases between. Germline CDR1 is SGHDN and CDR2 is FVKESK. The CDR3 runs to 16 residues. The chain's CDR3 is CASSHSAGSYNSPLHF. In DNA, the CDR3 is TGTGCCAGCAGCCATTCCGCGGGCTCCTATAATTCACCCCTCCACTTT.

This chain uses TRBV20-1 with TRBJ2-3; D ambiguous. This CDR3 comprises 8 residues. The germline CDR1 and CDR2 sequences are DFQATT and SNEGSKA (reference sequence). The V end lost 6 bases, the J end lost 7 bases, and 2 bases lay between the germline ends. CDR3 in amino acids: CSANTQYF. In nucleotides, the CDR3 is TGCAGTGCCAATACGCAGTATTTT.

The rearrangement joins TRBV29-1 to TRBJ1-1; D is possibly TRBD1 (5 bases). CDR1 is SQVTM and CDR2 is ANQGSEA in the germline V gene. The V end was cut by 6 bases, the J end by 0 bases, with 17 bases between. There are 15 residues in the CDR3. The DNA of the CDR3 is TGCAGCGTCTCCTCAGGGTGGGGCATGAACACTGAAGCTTTCTTT. Protein: CSVSSGWGMNTEAFF. Supplemented by reference TRBV29-1 and TRBJ1-1, the full variable domain reads SAVISQKPSRDICQRGTSLTIQCQVDSQVTMMFWYRQQPGQSLTLIATANQGSEATYESGFVIDKFPISRPNLTFSTLTVSNMSPEDSSIYLCSVSSGWGMNTEAFFGQGTRLTVV.

In this sample, this clonotype turned up a few times. The chain carries TRBV7-2 and TRBJ2-3; 8 positions agree with TRBD1. CDR1 is SGHTA, CDR2 FQGNSA, per germline. The CDR3 consists of 16 residues. J was trimmed by 3 bases and V by 5 bases; bases with no gene match: 10. The CDR3 DNA reads as TGTGCCAGCAGCCCGCGGACAGGGCGGAAGACAGATACGCAGTATTTT. As protein: CASSPRTGRKTDTQYF. The full variable domain, completed using reference TRBV7-2 and TRBJ2-3, is GAGVSQSPSNKVTEKGKDVELRCDPISGHTALYWYRQSLGQGLEFLIYFQGNSAPDKSGLPSDRFSAERTGGSVSTLTIQRTQQEDSAVYLCASSPRTGRKTDTQYFGPGTRLTVL.

This clonotype showed up many times. This chain joins TRBV20-1 and TRBJ2-1; TRBD1 might be the D (7 bases). V was trimmed by 3 bases and J by 8 bases, leaving 17 bases between them. The germline V gene has CDR1 DFQATT and CDR2 SNEGSKA (reference sequence). The CDR3 length is 14 residues. The CDR3 nucleotides are TGCAGTGCTAGCCGACAGGGAGGTATAGATGAGCAGTTCTTC. It is translated as CSASRQGGIDEQFF.

The chain links TRBV18 to TRBJ1-5; 10 bases fit TRBD1. Looked up from germline, CDR1 is KGHSH and CDR2 is LQKENI. The CDR3 loop spans 17 amino acids. Trimming at V came to 4 bases and at J to 7 bases, leaving 13 bases not matched to a gene. This CDR3 is CASSQNRDRGGGQPQHF. The CDR3 DNA reads as TGTGCCAGCTCACAGAACCGGGACAGGGGAGGGGGACAGCCCCAGCATTTT.

This chain joins TRBV23-1 and TRBJ1-1; D possibly corresponds to TRBD1 (5 bases). TRBV23-1 is an ORF, and what it does is uncertain. This CDR3 contains 16 residues. The V end was cut by 2 bases, the J end by 1 base, with 14 bases between. CDR3: CASSQTQTDQNTEAFF. DNA of the CDR3: TGCGCCAGCAGTCAAACTCAGACAGACCAGAACACTGAAGCTTTCTTT.

In this sample, this clonotype turned up a few times. V and J are TRBV6-2 or TRBV6-3 and TRBJ2-7; D is unclear. Germline CDR1 reads MNHEY; CDR2 reads SVGEGT. V lost 0 bases to trimming and J lost 12 bases, with 12 bases between them. The CDR3 totals 12 residues. CDR3 amino acids: CASSYSGFRSYF. In DNA, the CDR3 is TGTGCCAGCAGTTACTCGGGGTTTCGGTCGTACTTC.

This clonotype has a handful of counts. The genes are TRBV6-5 and TRBJ2-4, with D possibly being TRBD1 (6 bases). CDR1 and CDR2 (germline): MNHEY, SVGAGI. The CDR3 is made up of 13 amino acids. Deletions cut 0 bases from V and 9 bases from J, with 9 bases between. This CDR3 reads CASSYSRGGIQYF. DNA of the CDR3: TGTGCCAGCAGTTACTCCAGGGGTGGCATTCAGTACTTC.

The chain combines TRBV10-3 with TRBJ1-1; D gene unclear. Germline values: CDR1 ENHRY, CDR2 SYGVKD. CDR3 length equals 13 residues. V was cut by 9 bases and J by 6 bases, with 17 bases left in between. CDR3 residues: CAMQAAGHPEAFF. The CDR3 DNA sequence: TGTGCCATGCAGGCCGCCGGTCACCCTGAAGCTTTCTTT.

This clonotype was counted between two and nine times. V usage is TRBV5-1 and J usage is TRBJ2-3; 7 positions match TRBD1. Unmatched junction bases numbered 5, after V lost 0 bases and J lost 4 bases. There are 15 residues in the CDR3. The germline gives CDR1 SGHRS, CDR2 YFSETQ. CDR3 sequence reads: CASSLAPTGADTQYF. DNA of the CDR3: TGCGCCAGCAGCTTGGCCCCCACAGGGGCAGATACGCAGTATTTT.

Only a few counts were recorded for this clonotype. The V call is TRBV11-2, the J call TRBJ1-2; D gene uncertain. V was shortened by 2 bases and J by 8 bases, with 12 bases between the two germline ends. The CDR3 is 13 amino acids. In germline, CDR1 is SGHAT, CDR2 FQNNGV. CDR3: CASSLSPIRGYTF. CDR3 sequence (DNA): TGTGCCAGCAGCTTATCACCGATCCGGGGCTACACCTTC.

This clonotype was recorded a few times. The V and J genes are TRBV3-1 and TRBJ2-3; TRBD1 might be the D (5 bases). The CDR3 consists of 16 residues. From germline, CDR1 is LGHDT and CDR2 YNNKEL (reference sequence). The germline V and J ends were trimmed by 1 base and 5 bases, with 16 bases remaining between them. CDR3 in DNA: TGTGCCAGCAGCCAAGGACGCCAGGGTCGTCGAGATACGCAGTATTTT. Residues: CASSQGRQGRRDTQYF.

This sequence joins TRBV21-1 and TRBJ1-1. TRBV21-1 is noted as a pseudogene. There are 11 residues in the CDR3. The CDR3 region has the DNA TGTGCCAGCGGTAAGAACACTGAAGCTTTCTTT. It yields the protein CASGKNTEAFF.